Many counts were recorded for the clone carrying this T cell receptor (beta chain). What it binds is unknown. The sample originates from a study of T-cell reconstitution after alpha-beta-depleted transplantation in children. Findings of the study overall: Where some patients showed high TCRbeta diversity at day 60, it came from recipient T cells and thymic progenitors that had survived. The main origin of T-cell counts and diversity one year after transplant was newly produced T cells. Reportedly, alpha-beta T cells present about two months post-transplant originated from several hundred expanded clones of graft origin.

From germline, CDR1 is LGHNA and CDR2 YSLEER. The CDR3 is made up of 14 amino acids. V was pared by 1 base and J by 6 bases, with 4 bases of the junction left unmatched. Unique molecular identifiers were incorporated during preparation of the TCRbeta library. Each CDR3 protein is one row after TCRdb ran MiXCR on the PCR reads. The table lists over 200,000 distinct CDR3 sequences, roughly 11% of them singletons, with roughly 28% in the top ten. This TCR came from a child under two years old with acute myeloid leukemia, due to receive a stem cell transplant. The rearrangement links TRBV4-3 to TRBJ2-7; 9 bases match TRBD1. Sequenced here: PBMCs, sampled before TCRalphabeta/CD19-depleted stem cell transplant. This CDR3 reads CASSQGQGDSEQYF. The CDR3 region has the DNA TGCGCCAGCAGCCAAGGACAGGGGGATAGCGAGCAGTACTTC.